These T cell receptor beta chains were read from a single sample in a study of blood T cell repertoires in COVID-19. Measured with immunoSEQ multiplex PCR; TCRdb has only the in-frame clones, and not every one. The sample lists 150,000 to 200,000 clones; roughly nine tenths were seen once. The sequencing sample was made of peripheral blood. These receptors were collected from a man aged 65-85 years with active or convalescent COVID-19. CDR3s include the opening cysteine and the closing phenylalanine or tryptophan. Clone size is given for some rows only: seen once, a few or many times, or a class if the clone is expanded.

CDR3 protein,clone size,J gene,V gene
CASSLAGTSGSSTDTQYF,once,TRBJ2-3,TRBV5-4
CASSSTGFDGNTIYF,.,TRBJ1-3,TRBV9
CANPPRGAQETQYF,.,TRBJ2-5,TRBV27
CASSGSGGGTDTQYF,.,TRBJ2-3,TRBV9
CASSSQLAGNNEQFF,.,TRBJ2-1,TRBV6-2/TRBV6-3
CASSDTGQITGELFF,.,TRBJ2-2,TRBV25-1
CASTNRGTGDVTGELFF,.,TRBJ2-2,TRBV5-6
CASSQRGANVLTF,few,TRBJ2-6,TRBV5-8
CASTELTGGATEAFF,.,TRBJ1-1,TRBV7-8
CASSRSTGVVNTGELFF,.,TRBJ2-2,TRBV28
CASSPSRINEKLFF,.,TRBJ1-4,TRBV21-1
CASSLFLGADVYGYTF,.,TRBJ1-2,TRBV7-9
CARRTGTGLTGELFF,.,TRBJ2-2,TRBV2
CASSHEDSYNEQFF,few,TRBJ2-1,TRBV5-1
CASFGLEGGTDTQYF,.,TRBJ2-3,TRBV28
CASSSPPGTDYGYTF,.,TRBJ1-2,TRBV28
CASSKPRGLLNTEAFF,.,TRBJ1-1,TRBV11-2
CASSHPGRTDTQYF,.,TRBJ2-3,TRBV7-2
CASSVGAWTGSTDTQYF,.,TRBJ2-3,TRBV9
CASRGQIYGYTF,.,TRBJ1-2,TRBV6-5
CASRRWDRITDTQYF,.,TRBJ2-3,TRBV10-2
CASSLSGQASEAFF,.,TRBJ1-1,TRBV27
CASRFDSGSYNEQFF,few,TRBJ2-1,TRBV6-5
CASSSHTATTRRGTAGNTIYF,.,TRBJ1-3,TRBV6-2/TRBV6-3
CASSEVREDNSPLHF,once,TRBJ1-6,TRBV2
CASSKYRVRDYNEQFF,once,TRBJ2-1,TRBV21-1
CASSLTGDNQPQHF,.,TRBJ1-5,TRBV6-2/TRBV6-3
CASSLRGGYEQYF,.,TRBJ2-7,TRBV3-1/TRBV3-2
CASSSRDREDF,.,TRBJ1-6,TRBV28
CASSSTRDRGREQYF,.,TRBJ2-7,TRBV5-1
CASSPRYGLDSEETQYF,.,TRBJ2-5,TRBV6-2/TRBV6-3
CASTHAPDPAGRYGYTF,.,TRBJ1-2,TRBV5-6
CAISESTGSLQPQHF,.,TRBJ1-5,TRBV10-3
CASSVRLASKETQYF,.,TRBJ2-5,TRBV7-9
CSAKLQGSMNTEAFF,.,TRBJ1-1,TRBV29-1
CASSRSTGSQETQYF,.,TRBJ2-5,TRBV5-4
CASTGVNTIYF,many,TRBJ1-3,TRBV2
CATRTDRLGEQFF,.,TRBJ2-1,TRBV19
CASSPPNRAGNTIYF,.,TRBJ1-3,TRBV28
CASSRGQGARETQYF,.,TRBJ2-5,TRBV7-6
CASSLVSTHEQYF,.,TRBJ2-7,TRBV12-3/TRBV12-4
CSASPGSGPGELFF,.,TRBJ2-2,TRBV20-1
CASSPTDYNEQFF,.,TRBJ2-1,TRBV5-6
CASSQGWGGGPDNEQFF,.,TRBJ2-1,TRBV4-3
CASSLEPRQYNYGYTF,.,TRBJ1-2,TRBV5-1
CASSLTDSNNEKLFF,.,TRBJ1-4,TRBV11-2
CASSLGLAGWDTDTQYF,.,TRBJ2-3,TRBV5-1
CASSFTWSNYGYTF,.,TRBJ1-2,TRBV28